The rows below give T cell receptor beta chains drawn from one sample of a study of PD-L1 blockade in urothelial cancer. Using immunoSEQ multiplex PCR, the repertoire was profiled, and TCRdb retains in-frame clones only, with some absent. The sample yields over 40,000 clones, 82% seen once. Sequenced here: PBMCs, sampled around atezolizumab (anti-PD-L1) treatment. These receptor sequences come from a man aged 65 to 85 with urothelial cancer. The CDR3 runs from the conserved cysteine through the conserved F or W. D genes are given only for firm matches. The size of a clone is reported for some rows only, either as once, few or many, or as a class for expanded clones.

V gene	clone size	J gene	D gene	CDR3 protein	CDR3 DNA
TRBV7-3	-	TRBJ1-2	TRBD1	CASSPVPGQGTHGYTF	TGTGCCAGCAGCCCCGTCCCGGGACAGGGGACCCATGGCTACACCTTC
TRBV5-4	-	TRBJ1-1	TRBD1	CASSPNRGTEAFF	TGTGCCAGCAGCCCCAACAGGGGAACTGAAGCTTTCTTT
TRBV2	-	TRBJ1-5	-	CASRAGSWQPQHF	TGTGCCAGCAGGGCCGGGTCCTGGCAGCCCCAGCATTTT
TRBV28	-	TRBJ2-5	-	CASSPMEGRETQYF	TGTGCCAGCAGTCCTATGGAGGGCCGGGAGACCCAGTACTTC
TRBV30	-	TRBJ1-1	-	CACRTPGLNTEAFF	TGTGCCTGCCGCACCCCAGGGTTGAACACTGAAGCTTTCTTT
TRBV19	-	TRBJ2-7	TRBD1	CASRSGQGFSYEQYF	TGTGCCAGTAGGTCCGGACAGGGCTTCTCCTACGAGCAGTACTTC
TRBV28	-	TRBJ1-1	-	CASSQQSQGRTEAFF	TGTGCCAGCAGTCAACAATCCCAGGGTAGGACTGAAGCTTTCTTT
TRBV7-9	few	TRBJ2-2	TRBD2	CASIQGFQREGRTGELFF	TGTGCCAGCATCCAGGGGTTCCAGCGGGAGGGCCGTACCGGGGAGCTGTTTTTT
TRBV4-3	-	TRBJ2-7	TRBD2	CASSQEDLAGTYEQYF	TGCGCCAGCAGCCAAGAGGATCTAGCGGGCACCTACGAGCAGTACTTC
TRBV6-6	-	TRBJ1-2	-	CASRGGNYGYTF	TGTGCCAGCCGCGGGGGTAACTATGGCTACACCTTC
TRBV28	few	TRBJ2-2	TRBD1	CASSSSGDRSFTGELFF	TGTGCCAGCAGTTCAAGTGGGGACAGGTCTTTTACCGGGGAGCTGTTTTTT
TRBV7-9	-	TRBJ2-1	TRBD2	CASSLDGEGSEQFF	TGTGCCAGCAGCTTAGACGGGGAGGGCAGTGAGCAGTTCTTC
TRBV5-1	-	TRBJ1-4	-	CASSRDQGREKLFF	TGCGCCAGCAGCCGGGACCAGGGGCGGGAAAAACTGTTTTTT
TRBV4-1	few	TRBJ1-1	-	CASRNRAMNTEAFF	TGCGCCAGCAGGAACAGGGCGATGAACACTGAAGCTTTCTTT
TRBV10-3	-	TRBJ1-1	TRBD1	CAISAEDRANTEAFF	TGTGCCATCAGTGCTGAGGACAGGGCGAACACTGAAGCTTTCTTT
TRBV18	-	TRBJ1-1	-	CASSPSDRRQGKAFF	TGTGCCAGCTCACCCTCAGACCGGAGGCAGGGGAAAGCTTTCTTT
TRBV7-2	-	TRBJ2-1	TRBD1	CASSRTGGGYNEQFF	TGTGCCAGCAGCAGGACAGGGGGCGGTTACAATGAGCAGTTCTTC
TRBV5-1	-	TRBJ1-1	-	CASSLMGALLPEAFF	TGCGCCAGCAGCTTGATGGGGGCGCTACTGCCTGAAGCTTTCTTT
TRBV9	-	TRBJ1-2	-	CASSVRGDYGYTF	TGTGCCAGCAGCGTCAGGGGAGACTATGGCTACACCTTC
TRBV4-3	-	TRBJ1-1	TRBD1	CASSQELTGGFYTEAFF	TGCGCCAGCAGCCAAGAACTAACAGGGGGATTTTACACTGAAGCTTTCTTT
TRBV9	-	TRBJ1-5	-	CASSVGGSSNQPQHF	TGTGCCAGCAGCGTAGGCGGATCTAGCAATCAGCCCCAGCATTTT
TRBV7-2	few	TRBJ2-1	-	CASRGTNQNRDEQFF	TGTGCCAGCAGAGGAACGAACCAAAACAGGGATGAGCAGTTCTTC
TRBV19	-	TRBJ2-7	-	CASSNRISYEQYF	TGTGCCAGTAGTAACAGGATCTCCTACGAGCAGTACTTC
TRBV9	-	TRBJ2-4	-	CASSVSVALNIQYF	TGTGCCAGCAGCGTAAGTGTGGCCTTGAACATTCAGTACTTC
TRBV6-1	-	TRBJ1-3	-	CASSDAGLSGNTIYF	TGTGCCAGCAGTGACGCGGGACTCTCTGGAAACACCATATATTTT
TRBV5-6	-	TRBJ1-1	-	CASSLDPTTEAFF	TGTGCCAGCAGCTTGGATCCGACAACTGAAGCTTTCTTT
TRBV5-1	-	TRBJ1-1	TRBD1	CASSFGQGASEAFF	TGCGCCAGCAGCTTCGGGCAGGGGGCTTCTGAAGCTTTCTTT
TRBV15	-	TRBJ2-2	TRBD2	CATSRDLWLAGDDGELFF	TGTGCCACCAGCAGAGATCTATGGCTAGCGGGAGATGACGGGGAGCTGTTTTTT
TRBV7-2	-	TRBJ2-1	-	CASSPSRGNEQFF	TGTGCCAGCAGCCCCTCTCGGGGCAATGAGCAGTTCTTC
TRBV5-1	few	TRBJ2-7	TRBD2	CASSPTGTSGTYEQYF	TGCGCCAGCTCCCCAACCGGGACTAGCGGTACCTACGAGCAGTACTTC
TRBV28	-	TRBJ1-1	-	CASRGGETRIAEAFF	TGTGCCAGCAGGGGGGGGGAAACAAGGATCGCTGAAGCTTTCTTT
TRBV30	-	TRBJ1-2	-	CAWSRTVSGYTF	TGTGCCTGGAGTCGGACAGTAAGTGGCTACACCTTC
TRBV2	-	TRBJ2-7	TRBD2	CASIGTSGGRNEQYF	TGTGCCAGCATAGGGACTAGCGGGGGTCGGAACGAGCAGTACTTC
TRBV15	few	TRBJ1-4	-	CATSRDGMGKLFF	TGTGCCACCAGCAGAGACGGGATGGGGAAACTGTTTTTT
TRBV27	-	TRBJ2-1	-	CASSLSSDSYNEQFF	TGTGCCAGCAGTTTATCCAGCGACTCCTACAATGAGCAGTTCTTC
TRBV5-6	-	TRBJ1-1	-	CASSLALEIEAFF	TGTGCCAGCAGCTTGGCCCTGGAGATTGAAGCTTTCTTT
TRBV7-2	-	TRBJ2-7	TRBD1	CASSVDRGREQYF	TGTGCCAGCAGCGTCGACAGGGGTAGGGAGCAGTACTTC
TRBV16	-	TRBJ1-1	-	CASSQSLGARTEAFF	TGTGCCAGCAGCCAATCTTTAGGGGCGAGGACTGAAGCTTTCTTT